The 6 T cell receptor beta chains in this list originate from one sample, sequenced in a study of shared clonotypes between healthy human individuals. Some clones are missing from TCRdb's copy, which holds only in-frame ones; the method was immunoSEQ multiplex PCR. Altogether about 960,000 clones are present, around 80% being singletons, with the ten largest covering around 1.5%. The sequenced material came from memory CD4+ T cells sorted from blood. Stated subset: CD45RA-negative fraction. The source of these receptors is a man aged 18 to 29 in good health.

In its sample, this clone was seen once. The rearrangement uses TRBV20-1 and TRBJ2-1; D gene ambiguous. CDR1 is DFQATT and CDR2 is SNEGSKA in the germline V gene (reference sequence). V lost 4 bases, J lost 13 bases, and 14 bases lay in between. This CDR3 is built from 11 residues. CDR3 DNA sequence: TGCAGTGCTACCCTGACCGGCCTCCAGTTCTTC. Amino acids: CSATLTGLQFF.

V and J are TRBV28 and TRBJ1-1; perhaps TRBD1 as D (5 bases). V was shortened by 6 bases and J by 3 bases, with 11 bases between the two germline ends. Germline V gene lookup returns CDR1 MDHEN and CDR2 SYDVKM. The CDR3 runs 13 residues. The CDR3 DNA follows: TGTGCCAGCAGGCAGGGAGTTGACACTGAAGCTTTCTTT. Translated: CASRQGVDTEAFF.

The CDR3 DNA sequence: TGCGCCAGCAGCCTCTATGTCGCCCGCTCCGAGCAGTACTTC. Its protein is CASSLYVARSEQYF. V is TRBV4-1 and J is TRBJ2-7; D is unresolved. This CDR3 region has 14 residues. The germline V and J ends were trimmed by 4 bases and 6 bases, with 16 bases remaining between them. Germline V gene lookup returns CDR1 MGHRA and CDR2 YSYEKL.

This rearrangement joins TRBV7-9 to TRBJ1-1; the D is unclear. CDR3 length: 14 residues. CDR1 and CDR2 (germline): SEHNR, FQNEAQ (reference sequence). The germline V and J ends were trimmed by 5 bases and 4 bases, with 14 bases remaining between them. CDR3 bases: TGTGCCAGCAGCACATTTGGTAGCTCCACTGAAGCTTTCTTT. Its protein is CASSTFGSSTEAFF.

This chain joins TRBV28 and TRBJ1-6; D is ambiguous. Germline CDR1 is MDHEN and CDR2 is SYDVKM. The CDR3 extends over 13 amino acids. Trimming stripped 10 bases from V and 0 bases from J, with 7 bases between. The CDR3 DNA reads as TGTGCCACGAGGAGCTCCTATAATTCACCCCTCCACTTT. The encoded protein is CATRSSYNSPLHF.

Concerning this clone: A read error may account for a junction end that differs from germline. The chain combines TRBV7-7 with TRBJ2-5; possible D gene TRBD2, 6 bases. Germline CDR1 SSHAT, CDR2 FNYEAQ (reference sequence). The length of the CDR3 is 14 residues. The CDR3, as DNA: TGTGCTAGCAGCTCCGGTGACGGGGGAAAGACCCAGTACTTC. This gives the protein CASSSGDGGKTQYF.